This is a list of T cell receptor beta chains from one sample in a study of T cells in Graves' hyperthyroidism and ophthalmopathy. TCRdb fed the multiplex PCR reads into MiXCR, producing one record per CDR3 protein. Here the sample spans roughly 300,000 distinct CDR3 sequences, about 20% being singletons. The sequencing sample was made of blood. The receptors were gathered from a woman aged 50 to 60 with Graves' hyperthyroidism. CDR3s leave out the opening cysteine and the closing phenylalanine or tryptophan. Not every row has a clone size; where given, it reads once, few, many or a size class.

CDR3 protein	clone size	V gene	J gene
ASSVEFLGEQF	.	TRBV9	TRBJ2-1
ASSPASEGYT	few	TRBV6-1	TRBJ1-2
ATSRDPPLAAHYEQY	.	TRBV15	TRBJ2-7
ASSLHRGLGGSNQPQH	.	TRBV28	TRBJ1-5
SARGGRTEAF	.	TRBV20-1	TRBJ1-1
ASSLGSRGSEQY	many	TRBV7-9	TRBJ2-7
ASSLSGQGATEAF	many	TRBV12-3/TRBV12-4	TRBJ1-1
SALSTSGSFADTQY	few	TRBV20-1	TRBJ2-3
ASSLFSGSYEQY	.	TRBV5-1	TRBJ2-7
ASSSTRAGGGTDTQY	few	TRBV7-2	TRBJ2-3
ASRDNQGTEAF	many	TRBV27	TRBJ1-1